What follows describes a single T cell receptor (beta chain). Its antigen is as yet unknown. TCRdb passed the RT-PCR reads through MiXCR, listing each CDR3 protein once. The top ten hold approximately 3% of the sample, which has 450,000 to 600,000 distinct CDR3 sequences, approximately 15% seen once. The data were obtained in a study of response to subunit inactivated influenza vaccine. The CDR3 loop spans 15 amino acids. Trimming stripped 2 bases from V and 2 bases from J, with 12 bases between. Germline-derived CDR1 and CDR2 are MNHEY and SVGAGI. General study points: The authors proposed limited new T cell recruitment per seasonal influenza vaccination.

The source is a man aged 45-69 years who received an inactivated influenza vaccine. Source: CD4+ T cells sorted from PBMCs, taken 23 months after vaccination. This chain uses TRBV6-5 with TRBJ1-1, with TRBD1 as a possible D gene (5 bases). CDR3 nucleotides: TGTGCCAGCAGTTACGGGTCAGGGTCCAACACTGAAGCTTTCTTT. It translates to CASSYGSGSNTEAFF.